This T cell receptor beta chain was obtained from a study of response to subunit inactivated influenza vaccine. Findings and caveats of the study: There was a suggestion from the authors that each seasonal influenza vaccination recruits few new T cells.

TCRdb re-derived calls from the RT-PCR reads in MiXCR, one entry per CDR3 protein. Of almost 600,000 distinct CDR3 sequences in the sample, about 14% were seen once. The CDR3 runs to 13 residues. Trimming left V 4 bases short and J 4 bases short, with 10 bases between. The germline V gene has CDR1 LGHDT and CDR2 YNNKEL (reference sequence). Comment on this clonotype: Its specificity is unknown.

The genes are TRBV3-1 and TRBJ1-2; D is undetermined. The sample in question was PBMCs from blood, obtained 11 to 12 days after vaccination. The receptor was derived from a man between 50 and 59 years old who received an inactivated influenza vaccine. CDR3 DNA sequence: TGTGCCAGCAGCCCCTACCGGAGCTATGGCTACACCTTC. It codes for CASSPYRSYGYTF.